This T cell receptor beta chain appears in the sequencing data of a study of T cells in Graves' hyperthyroidism and ophthalmopathy. The investigators amplified TCR beta CDR3 regions from RNA transcripts. A set of HTBI primers served as the primers for a first-round RT-PCR of the TCR CDR3. TCRdb re-called the multiplex PCR reads with MiXCR, one entry per CDR3 protein. The data hold more than 550,000 distinct CDR3 sequences, with 45% observed a single time. Whole-study results and caveats: Before onset, ophthalmopathy was predicted by the model a median approximately 6.7 months earlier. Blood also contained most expanded thyroid clonotypes above 0.001.

This clonotype was seen a handful of times. Its cognate antigen is unknown. Patients having uncontrolled infection, another autoimmune disease, pregnancy or lactation were not included. Orbital computed tomography and thyroid ultrasound, together with serum TRAb and thyroxine and clinical symptoms, were used for diagnoses. The germline V gene has CDR1 SEHNR and CDR2 FQNEAQ (reference sequence). The length of the CDR3 is 15 residues. V lost 6 bases and J lost 4; bases outside the gene matches: 10. The sequence was collected from an adult man with Graves' disease, either hyperthyroidism or ophthalmopathy (not recorded which). The sample comprised peripheral blood or thyroid tissue (not recorded which). The chain recombines TRBV7-9 with TRBJ2-7, with 9 bases aligning to TRBD1. CDR3 DNA: TGTGCCAGCAGATCGCCGGGACAGGGACCTTACGAGCAGTACTTC. Translated: CASRSPGQGPYEQYF.